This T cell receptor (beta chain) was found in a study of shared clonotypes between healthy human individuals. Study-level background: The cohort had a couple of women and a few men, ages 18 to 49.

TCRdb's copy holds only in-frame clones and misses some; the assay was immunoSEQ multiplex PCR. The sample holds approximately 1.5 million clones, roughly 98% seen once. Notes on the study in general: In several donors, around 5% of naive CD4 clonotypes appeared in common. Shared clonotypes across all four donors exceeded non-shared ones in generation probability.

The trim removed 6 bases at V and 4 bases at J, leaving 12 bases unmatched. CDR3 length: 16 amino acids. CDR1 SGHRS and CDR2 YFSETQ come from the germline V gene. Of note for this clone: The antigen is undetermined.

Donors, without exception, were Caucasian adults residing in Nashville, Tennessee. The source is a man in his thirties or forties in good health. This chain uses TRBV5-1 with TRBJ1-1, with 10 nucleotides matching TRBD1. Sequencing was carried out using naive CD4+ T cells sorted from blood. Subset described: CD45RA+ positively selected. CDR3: CASTVLTGQGGTEAFF. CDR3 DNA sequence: TGCGCCAGCACAGTTTTAACTGGACAGGGGGGCACTGAAGCTTTCTTT.